This T cell receptor beta chain was documented in a study of T cell changes during pregnancy in multiple sclerosis. Libraries were prepared by immunoSEQ multiplex PCR; TCRdb keeps only in-frame clonotypes and omits some of them. Of 90,000 to 95,000 clones in the sample, approximately 95% were seen once. V lost 5 bases and J 6 bases, leaving 6 bases between the germline ends. The CDR3 runs 11 residues. Per germline, CDR1 SGHAT and CDR2 FQNNGV. This material consisted of peripheral blood, taken in the first trimester of pregnancy. The source of this sequence is a female donor with multiple sclerosis, enrolled in a pregnancy study. This chain joins TRBV11-2 and TRBJ2-3; D unclear. CDR3 in amino acids: CASSLTDTQYF. For the CDR3, the DNA is TGTGCCAGCAGCCTAACGGATACGCAGTATTTT.